Shown below are 15 T cell receptor beta chains from a single sample sequenced in a study of cytomegalovirus exposure and HLA in healthy donors. With 60 Vbeta and 13 Jbeta primers, the PCR was carried out. TCRdb's table, derived via immunoSEQ multiplex PCR, lists solely in-frame clones and lacks some. The sample shows some 180,000 clones, around 80% of them seen only once. Material: PBMCs. Every receptor here comes from a girl between 10 and 17 years old in good health and CMV-seropositive.

The chain employs TRBV30 and TRBJ1-5; no reliable D call. V was trimmed by 3 bases and J by 0 bases, leaving 9 bases between them. Germline-derived CDR1 and CDR2 are GTSNPN and SVGIG (reference sequence). The CDR3 runs 14 residues. The CDR3 DNA sequence: TGTGCCTGGAGCGCCTCCGGTAGCAATCAGCCCCAGCATTTT. It yields the protein CAWSASGSNQPQHF.

The rearrangement joins TRBV5-1 to TRBJ2-5; 7 bases are a match to TRBD2. CDR3 length: 15 amino acids. Looked up from germline, CDR1 is SGHRS and CDR2 is YFSETQ. Germline trimming cut 2 bases from V and 1 base from J; bases unmatched to any gene: 5. CDR3 nucleotides: TGCGCCAGCAGCTTAAGATTAGCGGGCCAAGAGACCCAGTACTTC. As protein: CASSLRLAGQETQYF.

The rearrangement uses TRBV6-1 and TRBJ2-5, with TRBD2 matching 7 bases. This CDR3 is built from 16 residues. Germline V gives CDR1 MNHNS, CDR2 SASEGT. J gave up 5 bases and V 2 bases, and 11 bases lay outside the gene matches. The CDR3 here is CASSERAPQGGETQYF. The CDR3 DNA follows: TGTGCCAGCAGTGAACGAGCGCCCCAGGGAGGGGAGACCCAGTACTTC.

The sample holds a few counts of this clone. V is TRBV13 and J is TRBJ2-7; 8 nucleotides match TRBD2. Trimming cost V 5 bases and J 4 bases; bases outside gene matches: 4. CDR3 length: 13 amino acids. CDR1 PRHDT and CDR2 FYEKMQ come from the germline V gene (reference sequence). CDR3: CASSMRGAYEQYF. The CDR3 nucleotides are TGTGCCAGCAGCATGCGGGGGGCGTACGAGCAGTACTTC.

This chain links TRBV5-1 with TRBJ2-2, with D tentatively TRBD1 (6 bases). Germline V gene data show CDR1 as SGHRS and CDR2 as YFSETQ. V gave up 4 bases and J gave up 6 bases, with 16 bases separating them. The CDR3 sequence is 15 residues long. The CDR3 coding sequence is TGCGCCAGCAGCCCGGACTCCTACAGGGCCGGGGAGCTGTTTTTT. It yields the protein CASSPDSYRAGELFF.

The chain has TRBV10-3 and TRBJ2-2; D is perhaps TRBD2 (5 bases). The CDR3 covers 15 residues. The V and J ends lost 0 bases and 7 bases respectively, with 12 bases between them. Per the germline V gene, CDR1 is ENHRY and CDR2 is SYGVKD. CDR3 sequence reads: CAISESAAWGGELFF. The CDR3 nucleotides read TGTGCCATCAGTGAGTCAGCGGCGTGGGGCGGGGAGCTGTTTTTT.

The chain joins TRBV12-2 to TRBJ2-7; whether TRBD2, the table's D call, matches the DNA was not checked. TRBV12-2 is a recognized pseudogene. The CDR3 totals 22 residues. Here the CDR3 DNA reads TGTGCAAGTCGCTCCAAACGGATTCTAGCGGGGGCCCGGGGCCCCTACAATTACGAGCAGTACTTC. Protein product: CASRSKRILAGARGPYNYEQYF.

The rearrangement joins TRBV4-3 to TRBJ2-1; 10 bases fit TRBD2. With V trimmed by 4 bases and J by 6 bases, 9 bases remained unmatched. CDR3 length: 16 amino acids. Per the germline V gene, CDR1 is LGHNA and CDR2 is YSLEER. CDR3 sequence reads: CASSRVGLAGVNEQFF. The CDR3, as DNA: TGCGCCAGCAGCCGGGTCGGGCTAGCGGGAGTCAATGAGCAGTTCTTC.

This chain connects TRBV27 to TRBJ2-3, with 10 bases that match TRBD2. Per the germline V gene, CDR1 is MNHEY and CDR2 is SMNVEV (reference sequence). CDR3 length: 15 residues. With 5 bases clipped from V and 2 bases from J, the junction kept 4 bases outside the gene matches. The DNA of the CDR3 is TGTGCCAGCAGTGCCCTAGCGGGAGTCACAGATACGCAGTATTTT. Amino acid sequence: CASSALAGVTDTQYF.

The chain recombines TRBV27 with TRBJ2-1; 9 positions agree with TRBD2. The CDR3 is made up of 17 amino acids. With V trimmed by 5 bases and J by 11 bases, 19 bases remained unmatched. Germline V gives CDR1 MNHEY, CDR2 SMNVEV (reference sequence). The CDR3 sequence is CASSPYPQASGVGKQFF. CDR3 coding DNA: TGTGCCAGCAGTCCTTACCCCCAGGCTAGCGGGGTAGGGAAGCAGTTCTTC.

V gene TRBV6-1 combines with J gene TRBJ1-2, with D perhaps TRBD1 (6 bases). Germline V CDR1 and CDR2: MNHNS, SASEGT. The CDR3 is 14 residues long. V was pared by 6 bases and J by 4 bases, with 15 bases between. The CDR3 region is CASSARQERYGYTF. The CDR3 bases are TGTGCCAGCAGCGCTAGACAGGAGCGCTATGGCTACACCTTC.

The gene calls are TRBV29-1 and TRBJ1-1; TRBD1 might be the D (5 bases). Trimming removed 7 bases at V and 5 bases at J, with 17 bases between. The CDR3 consists of 13 residues. Germline CDR1 reads SQVTM; CDR2 reads ANQGSEA. The CDR3 DNA is TGCAGCGCCCCCGGCAGGGAGGGAACTGAAGCTTTCTTT. Protein sequence: CSAPGREGTEAFF.

V and J are TRBV7-9 and TRBJ1-5; D gene uncertain. Looked up from germline, CDR1 is SEHNR and CDR2 is FQNEAQ (reference sequence). The CDR3 sequence is 18 residues long. The V gene lost 1 base and the J gene lost 4 bases, with 20 bases spanning the gap. The CDR3 reads CASSLGGGELASNQPQHF. CDR3 DNA sequence: TGTGCCAGCAGCTTAGGAGGCGGGGAATTGGCCTCAAATCAGCCCCAGCATTTT.

This chain links TRBV4-1 with TRBJ1-2; no clear D. The CDR3 spans 13 residues. V lost 0 bases and J 6 bases, leaving 8 bases between the germline ends. Germline CDR1 is MGHRA and CDR2 is YSYEKL. The CDR3 reads CASSQDWAHGYTF. The DNA of the CDR3 is TGCGCCAGCAGCCAAGACTGGGCCCATGGCTACACCTTC.

Notes on this clone: The junction departs from the called germline gene at one end, perhaps through a read error. This chain uses TRBV7-9 with TRBJ1-1; 7 nucleotides line up with TRBD1. The germline CDR1 and CDR2 sequences are SEHNR and FQNEAQ (reference sequence). This CDR3 contains 14 residues. The CDR3 DNA follows: TGTGCCAGCACCTTAGGACAGGAATACACTGAAGCTTTCTTT. Protein product: CASTLGQEYTEAFF.